Below are 5 T cell receptor beta chains sequenced from a single sample in a study of T-cell reconstitution after alpha-beta-depleted transplantation in children. Unique molecular identifiers were used to barcode this TCRbeta library. MiXCR, run by TCRdb on the PCR reads, gives a single entry per CDR3 protein. The sample lists about 240,000 distinct CDR3 sequences; roughly 23% were seen once. The specimen comprised PBMCs, sampled before TCRalphabeta/CD19-depleted stem cell transplant. The source of these receptors is a girl aged 2-15 years with Fanconi anemia, due to receive a stem cell transplant.

This clonotype appeared a few times. This chain links TRBV29-1 with TRBJ2-1, with 12 bases matching TRBD1. Per the germline V gene, CDR1 is SQVTM and CDR2 is ANQGSEA. The CDR3 has 14 amino acids. J lost 5 bases, V lost 7 bases, and 6 bases had no gene match. CDR3 loop: CSGWDRGLNNEQFF. The CDR3 bases are TGCAGCGGGTGGGACAGGGGGCTAAACAATGAGCAGTTCTTC.

The chain is built from TRBV2 and TRBJ2-7; perhaps TRBD2 as D (6 bases). CDR1 and CDR2 from the germline V gene are SNHLY and FYNNEI. The CDR3 contains 13 residues. Trimming stripped 8 bases from V and 4 bases from J, with 15 bases between. Here the CDR3 reads CASSIAGRYEQYF. The CDR3 nucleotides are TGTGCCAGCTCCATTGCAGGGAGGTACGAGCAGTACTTC.

The chain is built from TRBV20-1 and TRBJ2-5, with D tentatively TRBD1 (6 bases). In germline, CDR1 is DFQATT, CDR2 SNEGSKA (reference sequence). This CDR3 comprises 11 residues. In DNA, the CDR3 is TGCAAGCCGGGACAAGGGGGGACCCAGTACTTC. This codes for CKPGQGGTQYF.

This clonotype was detected many times. V usage is TRBV20-1 and J usage is TRBJ2-1; TRBD1 aligns across 7 bases. Trimming cost V 1 base and J 10 bases; bases outside gene matches: 16. Germline lookup yields CDR1 DFQATT and CDR2 SNEGSKA (reference sequence). CDR3 length equals 16 residues. The CDR3 nucleotides read TGCAGTGCTAGAGGGAAGGGGGCGCGTCCGGCATCCGAGCAGTTCTTC. Protein sequence: CSARGKGARPASEQFF.

This clonotype has ten or more counts. The rearrangement links TRBV20-1 to TRBJ2-2; D call uncertain. Germline CDR1 DFQATT, CDR2 SNEGSKA (reference sequence). With 2 bases removed from V and 2 bases from J, the gap between germline ends came to 12 bases. The CDR3 is 15 residues long. The CDR3 is CSARIGLRNTGELFF. CDR3 DNA sequence: TGCAGTGCTAGAATTGGGCTTCGTAACACCGGGGAGCTGTTTTTT.